The 20 T cell receptor beta chains below were found in one sample sequenced in a study of shared clonotypes between healthy human individuals. Measured with immunoSEQ multiplex PCR; TCRdb has only the in-frame clones, and not every one. The sample shows some 1 million clones, about 75% of them seen only once. Source material: memory CD4+ T cells sorted from blood. Noted subset: CD45RA-negative fraction. These receptors all stem from a man between 18 and 29 years old in good health.

The V call is TRBV19, the J call TRBJ2-3; D remains ambiguous. Trimming stripped 3 bases from V and 4 bases from J, with 11 bases between. This CDR3 region has 14 residues. Germline-derived CDR1 and CDR2 are LNHDA and SQIVND (reference sequence). CDR3 protein: CASSIRISPDTQYF. CDR3 coding DNA: TGTGCCAGTAGTATTAGAATTTCGCCAGATACGCAGTATTTT.

The genes are TRBV20-1 and TRBJ2-7, with a tentative D call TRBD2 (5 bases). The CDR3 has 11 residues. Germline V lookup: CDR1 DFQATT, CDR2 SNEGSKA (reference sequence). V was clipped by 5 bases and J by 2 bases, with 7 bases between them. The CDR3 loop is CSASLAYEQYF. The CDR3 DNA reads TGCAGTGCTTCACTAGCCTACGAGCAGTACTTC.

The chain is built from TRBV5-4 and TRBJ2-5; a weak D match, TRBD2 (7 bases). V shed 9 bases and J shed 5 bases, with 14 bases lying between them. The CDR3 is 12 residues long. Per germline, CDR1 SGHNT and CDR2 YYREEE (reference sequence). In DNA form, the CDR3 reads TGTGCCACCCGGGGGGCTGGTGAGACCCAGTACTTC. Translated: CATRGAGETQYF.

The chain combines TRBV18 with TRBJ2-1; D might be TRBD1 (5 bases). The CDR3 is 15 residues long. Trimming shortened V by 1 base and J by 8 bases, and 15 bases separated the two germline ends. Per germline, CDR1 KGHSH and CDR2 LQKENI. Written as DNA, the CDR3 is TGTGCCAGCTCACCACGTGCAGGGCCCGGCGATGAGCAGTTCTTC. It specifies CASSPRAGPGDEQFF.

Remarks on this clone: Since a much larger clone is just one base distant, this may be a read error. V and J are TRBV2 and TRBJ2-6, with D uncertain. V was pared by 8 bases and J by 0 bases, with 5 bases between. Germline CDR1 SNHLY, CDR2 FYNNEI. This CDR3 is built from 13 residues. The DNA for the CDR3 is TGTGCCAGCCGTTACTCTGGGGCCAACGTCCTGACTTTC. It yields the protein CASRYSGANVLTF.

In regard to this clone: Other DNA sequences from this sample encode an identical CDR3 as well. The rearrangement uses TRBV11-2 and TRBJ1-6; 7 nucleotides agree with TRBD1. The CDR3 spans 15 residues. Germline CDR1 reads SGHAT; CDR2 reads FQNNGV. V gave up 4 bases and J gave up 1 base; unmatched junction bases: 1. CDR3 residues: CASSSDRSYNSPLHF. The CDR3 DNA is TGTGCCAGCAGCTCGGACAGGTCCTATAATTCACCCCTCCACTTT.

As concerns this clone: Different DNA sequences within this sample yield the same CDR3. The V gene is TRBV10-3, the J gene TRBJ2-2, with TRBD2 identical over 8 bases. The CDR3 loop spans 15 amino acids. V gave up 4 bases and J gave up 2 bases; unmatched junction bases: 3. Germline-derived CDR1 and CDR2 are ENHRY and SYGVKD. The CDR3 protein is CAISGLAGNTGELFF. The CDR3 nucleotides are TGTGCCATCAGTGGTCTAGCGGGTAACACCGGGGAGCTGTTTTTT.

The J gene is TRBJ2-3, the V gene TRBV4-3; the D gene is possibly TRBD1 (5 bases). The CDR3 length is 18 residues. The V and J ends lost 0 bases and 0 bases respectively, with 16 bases between them. From germline, CDR1 is LGHNA and CDR2 YSLEER. As DNA, the CDR3 is TGCGCCAGCAGCCAAGATAAGGCAGGGCTATCTAGCACAGATACGCAGTATTTT. This encodes CASSQDKAGLSSTDTQYF.

The chain has TRBV11-3 and TRBJ2-1; TRBD2 is a possible D gene (7 bases). Between the trimmed V and J ends, which lost 9 bases and 6 bases, there was a span of 15 bases. The CDR3 has 13 residues. Germline CDR1 SGHNT, CDR2 YENEEA. CDR3 nucleotide sequence: TGTGCCAGTCGGGCCCGGGGGGCCAATGAGCAGTTCTTC. This codes for CASRARGANEQFF.

The gene calls are TRBV6-6 and TRBJ1-2; 7 bases agree with TRBD1. The CDR3 runs 14 residues. The germline gives CDR1 MNHNY, CDR2 SVGAGI (reference sequence). V shed 6 bases and J 4 bases; nucleotides not matched to a gene: 8. This CDR3 is CASRSRQGIYGYTF. The CDR3, as DNA: TGTGCCAGCAGGTCACGACAGGGAATCTATGGCTACACCTTC.

The J gene is TRBJ2-1, the V gene TRBV5-1; TRBD1 might be the D (5 bases). The germline CDR1 and CDR2 sequences are SGHRS and YFSETQ. This CDR3 contains 12 residues. Trimming removed 4 bases from V and 8 bases from J, with 10 bases in between. CDR3 region: CASSRTFDEQFF. CDR3 in DNA: TGCGCCAGCAGCAGGACATTCGATGAGCAGTTCTTC. Drawing the rest from reference TRBV5-1 and TRBJ2-1, the complete variable domain is KAGVTQTPRYLIKTRGQQVTLSCSPISGHRSVSWYQQTPGQGLQFLFEYFSETQRNKGNFPGRFSGRQFSNSRSEMNVSTLELGDSALYLCASSRTFDEQFFGPGTRLTVL.

The genes are TRBV27 and TRBJ1-3; weak D call: TRBD1 (5 bases). Looked up from germline, CDR1 is MNHEY and CDR2 is SMNVEV (reference sequence). Trimming cost V 6 bases and J 4 bases, with 16 bases left between them. The CDR3 runs to 15 residues. CDR3 nucleotides: TGTGCCAGCAGCCGGACACCAAAGTCCGGAAACACCATATATTTT. It translates to CASSRTPKSGNTIYF.

This rearrangement joins TRBV25-1 to TRBJ2-7; D might be TRBD2 (7 bases). V lost 3 bases and J lost 7, with 16 bases in between. Per the germline V gene, CDR1 is MGHDK and CDR2 is SYGVNS. The CDR3 contains 14 residues. The CDR3, as DNA: TGTGCCAGCAGTGAGCCGGGGGGCGCCAGAGAGCAGTACTTC. Translated, it gives CASSEPGGAREQYF.

The J gene is TRBJ1-4, the V gene TRBV27; D not resolved. From germline, CDR1 is MNHEY and CDR2 SMNVEV (reference sequence). This CDR3 has 14 residues. V was clipped by 5 bases and J by 4 bases, with 11 bases between them. In nucleotides, the CDR3 is TGTGCCAGCAGTCCCCGGGCATTTAATGAAAAACTGTTTTTT. Its protein product is CASSPRAFNEKLFF.

The rearrangement links TRBV2 to TRBJ2-7; 9 bases map to TRBD2. The germline CDR1 and CDR2 sequences are SNHLY and FYNNEI. This CDR3 spans 13 amino acids. The trim removed 6 bases at V and 3 bases at J, leaving 3 bases unmatched. The CDR3: CASRLTSGYEQYF. For the CDR3, the DNA is TGTGCCAGCAGACTGACTAGCGGCTACGAGCAGTACTTC.

This clone was seen only a few times. Being one base from a much bigger clone, this may be a read error. This chain joins TRBV13 and TRBJ1-1; no reliable D call. Germline V gives CDR1 PRHDT, CDR2 FYEKMQ (reference sequence). V shed 5 bases and J shed 2 bases, with 3 bases lying between them. The CDR3 has 11 residues. The CDR3 loop reads CASSINTEAFF. CDR3 sequence (DNA): TGTGCCAGCAGCATTAACACTGAAGCTTTCTTT.

This chain links TRBV7-8 with TRBJ1-1; D gene ambiguous. CDR1 and CDR2 from the germline V gene are SGHVS and FQNEAQ. With 0 bases removed from V and 4 bases from J, the gap between germline ends came to 6 bases. The CDR3 has 13 amino acids. The CDR3 protein is CASSLAQSTEAFF. The CDR3 DNA reads as TGTGCCAGCAGCTTAGCCCAGAGCACTGAAGCTTTCTTT.

This clone is a singleton in its sample. The chain is built from TRBV30 and TRBJ2-7, with D uncertain. CDR3 length: 14 residues. V was shortened by 1 base and J by 4 bases, with 14 bases between the two germline ends. Germline-derived CDR1 and CDR2 are GTSNPN and SVGIG (reference sequence). As DNA, the CDR3 is TGTGCCTGGAGTGAACCGTTACCGCCATACGAGCAGTACTTC. It codes for CAWSEPLPPYEQYF.

This sequence joins TRBV11-2 and TRBJ2-7, with TRBD1 matching over 9 bases. The V segment lost 5 bases and the J segment 4 bases; nucleotides outside the gene matches: 9. CDR1 is SGHAT and CDR2 is FQNNGV in the germline V gene. This CDR3 has 15 amino acids. Here the CDR3 DNA reads TGTGCCAGCAGCACCATCCGGGACAGGGAATACGAGCAGTACTTC. Translated: CASSTIRDREYEQYF.

The J gene is TRBJ1-5, the V gene TRBV19, with D perhaps matching TRBD1 (6 bases). Trimming removed 9 bases from V and 1 base from J, with 13 bases in between. The V gene's germline CDR1 is LNHDA and CDR2 SQIVND (reference sequence). The CDR3 runs 14 residues. CDR3 region: CASQRGVSNQPQHF. The CDR3 coding sequence is TGTGCCAGCCAGAGGGGGGTAAGCAATCAGCCCCAGCATTTT.